This T cell receptor beta chain was captured by sequencing in a study of shared clonotypes between healthy human individuals. The donors were adults (healthy and HIV-negative) with no recent acute infections or vaccinations. The germline V gene has CDR1 KGHSH and CDR2 LQKENI. CDR3 size: 15 residues. The V end lost 3 bases, the J end lost 2 bases, and 14 bases lay between the germline ends. Repertoires were generated with immunoSEQ multiplex PCR, while TCRdb's copy carries only in-frame clones and drops some. The sample consists of approximately 340,000 clones, approximately 79% of them appearing once. Findings and limits, study-wide: On the whole, naive subsets had larger estimated richness than memory subsets had. The four-donor shared clonotypes exceeded non-shared clonotypes in generation probability, with non-shared ones scoring lower.

This clone was counted only a few times. Its antigen is unknown. The chain joins TRBV18 to TRBJ2-7; tentatively, D is TRBD1 (6 bases). The sequenced sample was memory CD4+ T cells sorted from blood. Subset defined: CD45RA-negative fraction. This sequence was found in a man younger than 40 in good health. CDR3: CASSPNTDRTYEQYF. CDR3 sequence (DNA): TGTGCCAGCTCACCTAACACGGACAGAACCTACGAGCAGTACTTC.